The 27 T cell receptor beta chains listed next were all sequenced from one sample in a study of OX40 agonist ivuxolimab in advanced cancers. TCRdb's table, derived via immunoSEQ multiplex PCR, lists solely in-frame clones and lacks some. The sample lists 100,000 to 110,000 clones, 75% to 90% occurring once. The sequenced sample was CD4+ or CD8+ T cells sorted from blood, obtained in a trial of the OX40 agonist ivuxolimab. The receptor set was obtained from an adult with an advanced solid tumor such as melanoma, head and neck, liver or kidney cancer.

The chain joins TRBV29-1 to TRBJ2-1; D not certain. This CDR3 region has 14 residues. Per the germline V gene, CDR1 is SQVTM and CDR2 is ANQGSEA. V lost 1 base and J lost 0, with 7 bases in between. The CDR3 protein is CSVEGLLSYNEQFF. CDR3 sequence (DNA): TGCAGCGTTGAAGGGCTCCTCTCCTACAATGAGCAGTTCTTC.

This sequence joins TRBV6-1 and TRBJ2-7; no definite D call. V was clipped by 2 bases and J by 7 bases, with 6 bases between them. In germline, CDR1 is MNHNS, CDR2 SASEGT. The CDR3 is 11 residues long. This CDR3 reads CASSEQWEQYF. CDR3 bases: TGTGCCAGCAGTGAACAGTGGGAGCAGTACTTC.

The rearrangement uses TRBV28 and TRBJ1-1; perhaps TRBD1 as D (5 bases). CDR3 length: 14 amino acids. The V end lost 5 bases, the J end lost 0 bases, and 10 bases lay between the germline ends. CDR1 MDHEN and CDR2 SYDVKM come from the germline V gene. The CDR3 is CASSPGGLNTEAFF. DNA for the CDR3: TGTGCCAGCAGTCCCGGGGGGTTGAACACTGAAGCTTTCTTT.

The chain carries TRBV25-1 and TRBJ1-1; tentative D call: TRBD1 (5 bases). V dropped 6 bases and J dropped 10 bases, with 12 bases sitting between them. CDR1 and CDR2 from the germline V gene are MGHDK and SYGVNS. The length of the CDR3 is 11 residues. In nucleotides, the CDR3 is TGTGCCAGCAGCTGGGGACTGGCAGCTTTCTTT. It codes for CASSWGLAAFF.

The V and J genes are TRBV19 and TRBJ2-3, with D perhaps TRBD1 or TRBD2 (6 bases each). Between the trimmed V and J ends, which lost 4 bases and 2 bases, there was a span of 13 bases. The CDR3 length is 15 residues. Germline V gives CDR1 LNHDA, CDR2 SQIVND (reference sequence). In nucleotides, the CDR3 is TGTGCCAGTAGTAGGGGGGCTGGGACCACAGATACGCAGTATTTT. The encoded protein is CASSRGAGTTDTQYF.

V gene TRBV10-2 combines with J gene TRBJ2-6; 8 nucleotides agree with TRBD1. This CDR3 is 18 amino acids long. V gave up 3 bases and J gave up 0 bases; unmatched junction bases: 7. Germline loops: CDR1 WSHSY, CDR2 SAAADI. DNA for the CDR3: TGCGCCAGCAGTGACAGGGGGCAACCGCCCTCTGGGGCCAACGTCCTGACTTTC. Residues: CASSDRGQPPSGANVLTF.

Only one count was recorded for this clone. The junction and the germline gene differ at one end; a read error may be behind it. The rearrangement uses TRBV20-1 and TRBJ2-3, with 9 bases identical to TRBD2. Germline CDR1 reads DFQATT; CDR2 reads SNEGSKA (reference sequence). The CDR3 spans 11 residues. Here the CDR3 reads CSARDGVAGVF. CDR3 nucleotides: TGCAGTGCTAGAGACGGGGTAGCGGGAGTTTTT.

The V call is TRBV5-1, the J call TRBJ1-1; D remains ambiguous. V lost 5 bases to trimming and J lost 0 bases, with 11 bases between them. The CDR3 runs to 14 residues. Germline values: CDR1 SGHRS, CDR2 YFSETQ. The CDR3 region is CASRGETMNTEAFF. For the CDR3, the DNA is TGCGCCAGCAGAGGAGAAACGATGAACACTGAAGCTTTCTTT.

This clone was seen only a few times. The genes are TRBV6-5 and TRBJ1-1, with a weak D call TRBD1 (5 bases). Germline V gene data show CDR1 as MNHEY and CDR2 as SVGAGI. This CDR3 has 14 amino acids. Trimming pared 4 bases from V and 7 bases from J, leaving 16 bases between. The CDR3 region has the DNA TGTGCCAGCAGTTCGGGCCCGGGGGGATTTGAAGCTTTCTTT. It yields the protein CASSSGPGGFEAFF.

This clone was seen only once. J is TRBJ2-3 and V is TRBV7-8; D might be TRBD1 (5 bases). Trimming stripped 1 base from V and 2 bases from J, with 13 bases between. CDR1 and CDR2 from the germline V gene are SGHVS and FQNEAQ. The CDR3 loop spans 16 amino acids. The CDR3: CASSLGQTVSTDTQYF. The DNA of the CDR3 is TGTGCCAGCAGCTTAGGACAGACAGTATCCACAGATACGCAGTATTTT.

The rearrangement joins TRBV10-3 to TRBJ2-1; D unresolved. This CDR3 contains 13 residues. Deletions cut 4 bases from V and 7 bases from J, with 11 bases between. The germline CDR1 and CDR2 sequences are ENHRY and SYGVKD. CDR3 in amino acids: CAISAIGGNEQFF. CDR3 sequence (DNA): TGTGCCATCAGTGCAATTGGTGGGAATGAGCAGTTCTTC.

This chain links TRBV28 with TRBJ2-5, with D hard to call. Per the germline V gene, CDR1 is MDHEN and CDR2 is SYDVKM. Deletions cut 8 bases from V and 4 bases from J, with 14 bases between. The CDR3 contains 13 residues. The CDR3, as DNA: TGTGCCAGCCGATTATCAGGCCGAGAGACCCAGTACTTC. Its translation is CASRLSGRETQYF. Using reference TRBV28 and TRBJ2-5 for the parts outside the CDR3, the full variable domain is DVKVTQSSRYLVKRTGEKVFLECVQDMDHENMFWYRQDPGLGLRLIYFSYDVKMKEKGDIPEGYSVSREKKERFSLILESASTNQTSMYLCASRLSGRETQYFGPGTRLLVL.

The chain recombines TRBV25-1 with TRBJ1-1, with D unclear. Trimming left V 0 bases short and J 10 bases short, with 12 bases between. The CDR3 sequence is 13 residues long. Germline V gives CDR1 MGHDK, CDR2 SYGVNS. This CDR3 reads CASSEYPQAPAFF. The DNA for the CDR3 is TGTGCCAGCAGTGAATACCCCCAAGCGCCAGCTTTCTTT.

The V and J genes are TRBV10-3 and TRBJ2-7, with 8 nucleotides matching TRBD2. V lost 8 bases, J lost 3 bases, and 9 bases stayed unmatched. The CDR3 covers 14 residues. CDR1 ENHRY and CDR2 SYGVKD come from the germline V gene. The CDR3 region has the DNA TGTGCCATCGGAACGGGACTAGGGCTCTACGAGCAGTACTTC. Protein: CAIGTGLGLYEQYF.

This chain connects TRBV15 to TRBJ2-1; TRBD2 agrees at 7 bases. This CDR3 has 15 amino acids. Germline-derived CDR1 and CDR2 are LNHNV and YYDKDF (reference sequence). Germline trimming cut 4 bases from V and 6 bases from J; bases unmatched to any gene: 9. The CDR3 DNA sequence: TGTGCCACCAGCATCGAGGCGGGAGTAGCCAATGAGCAGTTCTTC. This encodes CATSIEAGVANEQFF.

V usage is TRBV25-1 and J usage is TRBJ2-2; no firm D call. Germline lookup yields CDR1 MGHDK and CDR2 SYGVNS. This CDR3 has 16 residues. Trimming left V 0 bases short and J 5 bases short, with 13 bases between. DNA for the CDR3: TGTGCCAGCAGTGAATATCCGACGGGTACTACCGGGGAGCTGTTTTTT. It codes for CASSEYPTGTTGELFF.

The chain employs TRBV6-1 and TRBJ2-5, with 10 bases fitting TRBD2. Germline V CDR1 and CDR2: MNHNS, SASEGT. J was trimmed by 6 bases and V by 4 bases; bases with no gene match: 17. This CDR3 has 18 amino acids. CDR3 coding DNA: TGTGCCAGCAGTGGGCCCCCCTCTAGCGGGGGATACTTAAAGACCCAGTACTTC. Its protein is CASSGPPSSGGYLKTQYF.

The V gene is TRBV14, the J gene TRBJ2-7, with D hard to call. V was shortened by 0 bases and J by 8 bases, with 14 bases between the two germline ends. Germline loops: CDR1 SGHDN, CDR2 FVKESK. The CDR3 runs to 14 residues. CDR3 loop: CASSQDNRFGQQYF. The CDR3 coding sequence is TGTGCCAGCAGCCAAGATAACCGGTTCGGGCAGCAGTACTTC. Using reference TRBV14 and TRBJ2-7 for the parts outside the CDR3, the full variable domain is EAGVTQFPSHSVIEKGQTVTLRCDPISGHDNLYWYRRVMGKEIKFLLHFVKESKQDESGMPNNRFLAERTGGTYSTLKVQPAELEDSGVYFCASSQDNRFGQQYFGPGTRLTVT.

The rearrangement uses TRBV18 and TRBJ2-7, with unresolved D. This CDR3 has 13 residues. V dropped 3 bases and J dropped 0 bases, with 6 bases sitting between them. Germline CDR1 is KGHSH and CDR2 is LQKENI. CDR3: CASSPRSSYEQYF. The CDR3, as DNA: TGTGCCAGCTCACCTCGGAGCTCCTACGAGCAGTACTTC.

CDR3 protein: CASSLGGQGWNQPQHF. CDR3 nucleotide sequence: TGTGCCAGCAGCTTAGGTGGACAGGGGTGGAATCAGCCCCAGCATTTT. The genes are TRBV5-6 and TRBJ1-5; 9 bases match TRBD1. V gave up 2 bases and J gave up 4 bases; unmatched junction bases: 7. Germline assignment: CDR1 SGHDT and CDR2 YYEEEE. The length of the CDR3 is 16 residues. Variable domain in full (rest from reference TRBV5-6 and TRBJ1-5): DAGVTQSPTHLIKTRGQQVTLRCSPKSGHDTVSWYQQALGQGPQFIFQYYEEEERQRGNFPDRFSGHQFPNYSSELNVNALLLGDSALYLCASSLGGQGWNQPQHFGDGTRLSIL.

The chain uses TRBV10-3 and TRBJ1-4; D unclear. Trimming stripped 4 bases from V and 2 bases from J, with 11 bases between. CDR1 ENHRY and CDR2 SYGVKD come from the germline V gene. This CDR3 region has 15 residues. Here the CDR3 DNA reads TGTGCCATCAGTGGGACTAAAGGGACTAATGAAAAACTGTTTTTT. It encodes CAISGTKGTNEKLFF.

This clone was detected only a few times. The genes are TRBV27 and TRBJ2-2, with 10 bases aligning to TRBD2. Germline V CDR1 and CDR2: MNHEY, SMNVEV (reference sequence). V gave up 5 bases and J gave up 5 bases; unmatched junction bases: 8. This CDR3 is built from 16 residues. The chain's CDR3 is CASSGAGGSWTGELFF. Written as DNA, the CDR3 is TGTGCCAGCAGTGGAGCGGGAGGGTCTTGGACCGGGGAGCTGTTTTTT.

V is TRBV9 and J is TRBJ2-7; a possible D gene is TRBD2 (5 bases). The V and J ends lost 0 bases and 1 base respectively, with 8 bases between them. The CDR3 totals 14 residues. Germline V gives CDR1 SGDLS, CDR2 YYNGEE. CDR3 residues: CASSVDERSYEQYF. The CDR3 nucleotides are TGTGCCAGCAGCGTAGACGAGCGGTCCTACGAGCAGTACTTC.

The genes are TRBV5-1 and TRBJ2-3; D is perhaps TRBD1 (6 bases). The CDR3 runs to 16 residues. V was shortened by 0 bases and J by 0 bases, with 11 bases between the two germline ends. Germline V gene lookup returns CDR1 SGHRS and CDR2 YFSETQ. In DNA form, the CDR3 reads TGCGCCAGCAGCTTGGGGGCAGGGGATAGCACAGATACGCAGTATTTT. Protein sequence: CASSLGAGDSTDTQYF.

J is TRBJ2-2 and V is TRBV7-8; D is unclear. Germline CDR1 SGHVS, CDR2 FQNEAQ. This CDR3 is built from 13 residues. Trimming pared 7 bases from V and 4 bases from J, leaving 10 bases between. The CDR3 DNA reads as TGTGCCAGCATTGGGCCAGCCACCGGGGAGCTGTTTTTT. This codes for CASIGPATGELFF.

This chain uses TRBV15 with TRBJ2-7; 7 bases agree with TRBD1. The CDR3 totals 15 residues. CDR1 LNHNV and CDR2 YYDKDF come from the germline V gene (reference sequence). V shed 0 bases, J shed 0 bases, and the junction held 2 bases outside the gene matches. CDR3 nucleotides: TGTGCCACCAGCAGAGATTGGGACAGCTCCTACGAGCAGTACTTC. Its translation is CATSRDWDSSYEQYF.

The chain links TRBV11-3 to TRBJ2-7; 8 bases are a match to TRBD1. V lost 4 bases, J lost 4 bases, and 3 bases stayed unmatched. The CDR3 contains 13 residues. The V gene's germline CDR1 is SGHNT and CDR2 YENEEA. DNA of the CDR3: TGTGCCAGCAGCTCAAGGACAGGGTACGAGCAGTACTTC. Amino acid sequence: CASSSRTGYEQYF.